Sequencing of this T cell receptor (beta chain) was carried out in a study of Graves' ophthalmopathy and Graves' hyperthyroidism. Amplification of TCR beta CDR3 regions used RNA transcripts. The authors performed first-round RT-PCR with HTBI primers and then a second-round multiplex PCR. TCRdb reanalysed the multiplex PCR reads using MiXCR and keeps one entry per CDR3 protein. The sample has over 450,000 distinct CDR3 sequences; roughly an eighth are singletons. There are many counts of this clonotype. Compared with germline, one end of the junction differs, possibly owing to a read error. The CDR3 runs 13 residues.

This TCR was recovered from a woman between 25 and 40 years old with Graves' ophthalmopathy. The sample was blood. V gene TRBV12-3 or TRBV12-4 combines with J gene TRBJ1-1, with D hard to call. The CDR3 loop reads CASSLALNTEAFF. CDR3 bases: TGCGCCAGCAGCTTGGCTCTGAACACTGAAGCTTTCTTT.